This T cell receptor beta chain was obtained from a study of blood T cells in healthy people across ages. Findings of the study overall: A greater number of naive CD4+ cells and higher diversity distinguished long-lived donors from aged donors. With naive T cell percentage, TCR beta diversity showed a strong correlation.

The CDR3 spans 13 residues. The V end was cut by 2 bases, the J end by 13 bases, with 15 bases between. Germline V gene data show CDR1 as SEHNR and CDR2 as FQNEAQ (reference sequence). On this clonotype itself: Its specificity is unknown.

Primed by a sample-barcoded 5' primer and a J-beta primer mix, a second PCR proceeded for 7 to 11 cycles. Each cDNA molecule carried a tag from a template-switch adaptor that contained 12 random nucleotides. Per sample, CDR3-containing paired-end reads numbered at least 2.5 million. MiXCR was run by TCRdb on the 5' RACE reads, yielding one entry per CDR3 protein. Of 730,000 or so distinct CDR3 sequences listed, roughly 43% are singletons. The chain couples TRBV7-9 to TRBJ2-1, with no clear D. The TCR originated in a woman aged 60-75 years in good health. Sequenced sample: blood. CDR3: CASSLLQSETQFF. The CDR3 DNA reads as TGTGCCAGCAGCTTACTCCAATCAGAGACCCAGTTCTTC.